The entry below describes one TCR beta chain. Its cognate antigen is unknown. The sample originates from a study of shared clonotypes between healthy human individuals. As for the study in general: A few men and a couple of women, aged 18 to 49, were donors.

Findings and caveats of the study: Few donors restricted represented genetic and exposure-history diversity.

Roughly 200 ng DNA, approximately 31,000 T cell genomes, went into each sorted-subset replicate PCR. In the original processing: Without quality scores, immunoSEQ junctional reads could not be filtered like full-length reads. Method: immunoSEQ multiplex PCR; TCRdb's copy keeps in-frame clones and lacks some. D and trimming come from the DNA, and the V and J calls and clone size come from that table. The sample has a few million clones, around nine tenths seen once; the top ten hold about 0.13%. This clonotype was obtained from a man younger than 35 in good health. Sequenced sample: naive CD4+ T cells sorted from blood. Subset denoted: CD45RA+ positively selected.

The chain's CDR3 is CASSQRQISSSGANVLTF. The CDR3 DNA reads as TGTGCCAGCAGCCAAAGACAAATCTCATCCTCTGGGGCCAACGTCCTGACTTTC. The chain combines TRBV14 with TRBJ2-6, with no clear D. Looked up from germline, CDR1 is SGHDN and CDR2 is FVKESK. V lost 2 bases and J lost 0, with 14 bases in between. This CDR3 spans 18 amino acids.